This T cell receptor (beta chain) stems from a study of T cells in Graves' hyperthyroidism and ophthalmopathy. Study-level results: Ophthalmopathy onset followed model prediction by a median around 6.9 months.

The authors took PBMCs from roughly 9.7 ml fresh peripheral blood. The CDR3 contains 17 residues. Trimming removed 0 bases from V and 3 bases from J; junction bases left unmatched: 10. Germline V gives CDR1 LNHNV, CDR2 YYDKDF (reference sequence). Regions amplified from RNA transcripts were the TCR beta CDR3 regions. RT-PCR in the first round (using the HTBI primer set) targeted the TCR CDR3. TCRdb passed the multiplex PCR reads through MiXCR, listing each CDR3 protein once. This sample has 650,000 to 700,000 distinct CDR3 sequences, with 17% found just once. This clonotype was seen a handful of times. What it recognizes is unknown.

Sequencing was performed on blood. This sequence originates from a man aged 50 to 60 with Graves' hyperthyroidism. The chain joins TRBV15 to TRBJ2-7; TRBD2 aligns across 8 bases. The CDR3 region is CATSRDQSGRVGYEQYF. The CDR3 coding sequence is TGTGCCACCAGCAGAGACCAAAGCGGGAGAGTGGGCTACGAGCAGTACTTC.